These 13 T cell receptor beta chains share one sample of origin, sequenced in a study of T-cell memory formation after mild COVID-19. One entry per CDR3 protein results from TCRdb running MiXCR on the 5' RACE reads. The sample shows roughly 550,000 distinct CDR3 sequences, roughly 22% of them seen only once. The sample consisted of PBMCs or a T cell subset sorted from them (not recorded which). Every receptor here comes from an adult woman who had mild COVID-19 (a few samples of this study predate the infection). Cell type and time point are not known.

This clonotype was counted only a few times. The chain links TRBV20-1 to TRBJ2-5; D uncertain. This CDR3 spans 16 amino acids. Germline V gives CDR1 DFQATT, CDR2 SNEGSKA (reference sequence). Deletions cut 6 bases from V and 1 base from J, with 21 bases between. The CDR3 loop is CSAPGWQPGPQETQYF. CDR3 nucleotide sequence: TGCAGTGCCCCCGGTTGGCAGCCTGGGCCCCAAGAGACCCAGTACTTC.

This clonotype was detected a few times. V usage is TRBV12-3 or TRBV12-4 and J usage is TRBJ1-5; D is ambiguous. V gave up 7 bases and J gave up 4 bases, with 8 bases separating them. The CDR3 is 12 amino acids. The chain's CDR3 is CASKTGNQPQHF. DNA of the CDR3: TGTGCCAGCAAAACTGGAAATCAGCCCCAGCATTTT.

This clonotype was seen more than once but under ten times. The rearrangement uses TRBV29-1 and TRBJ1-1; 7 nucleotides agree with TRBD1. The ends lost 3 bases at V and 4 bases at J; junction bases unmatched: 5. The CDR3 loop spans 13 amino acids. CDR1 and CDR2 (germline): SQVTM, ANQGSEA. The CDR3: CSVDGQGGTEAFF. CDR3 in DNA: TGCAGCGTTGACGGGCAGGGGGGCACTGAAGCTTTCTTT.

The rearrangement joins TRBV6-5 to TRBJ2-7, with TRBD2 matching over 7 bases. The V gene end was trimmed by 10 bases and the J gene end by 3 bases; junction bases not matched to a gene: 18. Looked up from germline, CDR1 is MNHEY and CDR2 is SVGAGI. The CDR3 covers 16 residues. The CDR3 DNA is TGTGCCACCTCGCATATGACCACGGGACTAATCTACGAGCAGTACTTC. Protein product: CATSHMTTGLIYEQYF.

This clonotype came up a few times. CDR3 loop: CAWRVAPEEEQYF. The CDR3 region has the DNA TGTGCCTGGAGGGTGGCCCCTGAGGAGGAGCAGTACTTC. The V call is TRBV30, the J call TRBJ2-7; no clear D. The CDR3 loop spans 13 amino acids. V shed 3 bases and J shed 7 bases, with 16 bases lying between them. Germline V gene sequence: CDR1 GTSNPN, CDR2 SVGIG (reference sequence).

This rearrangement joins TRBV2 to TRBJ2-1; D tentatively reads TRBD1 or TRBD2 (5 bases each). The germline CDR1 and CDR2 sequences are SNHLY and FYNNEI. The CDR3 is made up of 15 amino acids. The V end was cut by 1 base, the J end by 5 bases, with 12 bases between. CDR3 amino acids: CASSEDQGVHNEQFF. CDR3 nucleotides: TGTGCCAGCAGTGAAGACCAGGGAGTCCACAATGAGCAGTTCTTC.

The gene calls are TRBV7-2 and TRBJ2-7, with 8 bases aligning to TRBD2. This CDR3 has 15 residues. With 0 bases clipped from V and 0 bases from J, the junction kept 1 base outside the gene matches. Germline V CDR1 and CDR2: SGHTA, FQGNSA. CDR3 sequence (DNA): TGTGCCAGCAGCTTAGCACTAGCGGCCTCCTACGAGCAGTACTTC. Its protein product is CASSLALAASYEQYF.

This clonotype was picked up a small number of times. The genes are TRBV5-1 and TRBJ1-1; possible D gene TRBD1, 5 bases. This CDR3 spans 13 amino acids. CDR1 SGHRS and CDR2 YFSETQ come from the germline V gene. Trimming took off 5 bases at V and 1 base at J, with 9 bases between the two ends. In DNA form, the CDR3 reads TGCGCCAGCAGGAACCAGGGGAACACTGAAGCTTTCTTT. It is translated as CASRNQGNTEAFF.

This sequence joins TRBV5-4 and TRBJ2-7; 9 bases line up with TRBD2. Germline CDR1 reads SGHNT; CDR2 reads YYREEE (reference sequence). CDR3 length: 17 amino acids. The V segment lost 2 bases and the J segment 3 bases; nucleotides outside the gene matches: 12. CDR3 region: CASSLGAGGPFIYEQYF. In DNA form, the CDR3 reads TGTGCCAGCAGCTTAGGGGCGGGAGGGCCTTTTATCTACGAGCAGTACTTC.

This clonotype occurred a few times. The chain uses TRBV5-1 and TRBJ2-1; D call uncertain. This CDR3 comprises 12 residues. Germline V gene data show CDR1 as SGHRS and CDR2 as YFSETQ. Trimming took off 4 bases at V and 15 bases at J, with 17 bases between the two ends. CDR3 DNA: TGCGCCAGCAGCCCGAAGGACCCACCCTGGTTCTTC. It specifies CASSPKDPPWFF.

V usage is TRBV5-5 and J usage is TRBJ1-1; 9 positions agree with TRBD1. J lost 5 bases, V lost 1 base, and 6 bases had no gene match. CDR1 and CDR2 (germline): SGHKS, YYEKEE (reference sequence). The CDR3 is 15 residues long. CDR3 amino acids: CASSLLQGARTEAFF. The CDR3 bases are TGTGCCAGCAGCTTGCTACAGGGGGCAAGGACTGAAGCTTTCTTT.

This clonotype showed up just a few times. The rearrangement links TRBV2 to TRBJ2-7; perhaps TRBD1 as D (5 bases). Germline V gene sequence: CDR1 SNHLY, CDR2 FYNNEI. The CDR3 has 14 amino acids. The V gene lost 3 bases and the J gene lost 4 bases, with 13 bases spanning the gap. CDR3: CASSEQGEGYEQYF. DNA of the CDR3: TGTGCCAGCAGTGAGCAGGGCGAAGGGTACGAGCAGTACTTC.

The V gene is TRBV7-9, the J gene TRBJ1-2; 9 positions agree with TRBD1. This CDR3 comprises 20 residues. The V and J ends lost 3 bases and 3 bases, in that order; junction bases with no gene match: 20. Germline assignment: CDR1 SEHNR and CDR2 FQNEAQ (reference sequence). CDR3 DNA: TGTGCCAGCAGCTTTGGACCCTGGACAGGGGAAGAAATTAAGGACTATGGCTACACCTTC. The encoded protein is CASSFGPWTGEEIKDYGYTF.